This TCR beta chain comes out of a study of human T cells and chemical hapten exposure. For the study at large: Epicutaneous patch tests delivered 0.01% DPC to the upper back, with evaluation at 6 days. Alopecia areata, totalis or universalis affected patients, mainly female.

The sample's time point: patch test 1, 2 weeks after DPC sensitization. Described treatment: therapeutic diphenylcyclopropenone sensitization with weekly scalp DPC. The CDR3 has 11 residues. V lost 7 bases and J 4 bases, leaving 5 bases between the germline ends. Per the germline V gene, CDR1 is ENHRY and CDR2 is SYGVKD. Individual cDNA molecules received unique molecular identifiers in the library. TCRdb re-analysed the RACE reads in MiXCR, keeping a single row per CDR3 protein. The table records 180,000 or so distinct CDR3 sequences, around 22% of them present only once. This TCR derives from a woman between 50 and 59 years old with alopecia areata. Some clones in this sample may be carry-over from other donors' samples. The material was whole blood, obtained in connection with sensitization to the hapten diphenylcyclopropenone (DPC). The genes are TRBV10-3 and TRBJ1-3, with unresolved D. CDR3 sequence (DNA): TGTGCCATCACCAAGGGAAACACCATATATTTT. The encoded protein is CAITKGNTIYF.